This TCR beta chain stems from a study of shared clonotypes between healthy human individuals. Study-wide context: Aged between 18 and 49, the donors were two women and a few men.

Unmatched junction bases numbered 7, after V lost 7 bases and J lost 4 bases. The CDR3 has 13 amino acids. Germline CDR1 SQVTM, CDR2 ANQGSEA. Some 30,000 T cell genomes, or roughly 200 ng DNA, went into the sorted-subset replicate PCRs. Sequencing was performed with immunoSEQ multiplex PCR; in TCRdb, only in-frame clones are kept and a portion is missing. The sample holds about 1.1 million clones; 70% to 80% are singletons and the top ten take roughly 0.82%. From CD4+ cells came CD45RA+ naive and CD45RA-negative memory subsets. The gene calls are TRBV29-1 and TRBJ1-3; 7 bases are a match to TRBD1. Material: memory CD4+ T cells from PBMCs. Subset: CD45RA-negative fraction. The sequence derives from a man between 18 and 29 years old in good health. Some clones in this sample may be carry-over from other donors' samples. The CDR3 spells CSAETGSGNTIYF. The CDR3 region has the DNA TGCAGCGCTGAGACAGGGTCAGGAAACACCATATATTTT.